This T cell receptor beta chain is drawn from a study of blood T cell repertoires in COVID-19 (dated by TCRdb to between 2020 and 2021). In the study overall: The collaborator samples originated in the United States, Italy and Spain and spanned the acute and convalescent phases of COVID-19. Where HLA class I and class II types were available, the types were taken from metadata supplied by the sample provider, not from assay-based typing. Sample metadata almost always included a de-identified subject ID, COVID-19 status, age in years and sex. The prospective study material was composed of cDNA or gDNA derived from T cells, B-cell-depleted T cells, or PBMCs. Subjects who had been exposed to COVID-19, were actively infected with it, or had recovered from it provided the deeply sampled blood TCRbeta repertoires that made up the dataset. A freely available public database, intended as a resource for researchers studying the immune response to SARS-CoV-2, is where the repertoires were released. The samples were drawn from two sources: the first 160 participants of the ongoing ImmuneRACE study, and approximately 1,300 subjects contributed by 6 global collaborators. Paper-wide results and their limitations: The amount of clinical and demographic metadata varied by source and participant and was provided uncurated.

Of note for this clone: No antigen is known for it. The sample holds no much larger clone one base away, and base qualities are not on file.

TCRbeta CDR3 regions were amplified from genomic DNA using the immunoSEQ Assay, a bias-controlled multiplex PCR. The study's own analysis went as follows. The number of nucleated cells in each sample was estimated by amplification of reference gene primers within the assay. To quantify the absolute abundance of each unique TCRbeta CDR3 rearrangement, sequence reads were collapsed and filtered. For each sample, productive Simpson clonality was calculated by taking the square root of Simpson's diversity index across productive rearrangements. TCRdb provides this immuneACCESS table in a form limited to in-frame rearrangements. Some clones are lacking; in checked studies, under half of them reflect an unresolved V gene, and why the rest are absent is not known. The V and J calls and clone size were taken over from that table, and D and trimming were inferred from the DNA. This sample holds under 350,000 clones; approximately 86% were observed only once. About 4.2% of the sample comes from the top ten.

Participants in the prospective study were aged about 18 to 89 years, lived in approximately 26 United States geographic areas, and enrolled through a virtual design. Cohort assignment in the prospective study relied on participant-reported clinical history from a screening survey and a study questionnaire. Each participant in the prospective study had whole blood, serum and a nasopharyngeal or oropharyngeal swab collected by mobile phlebotomists. Over a roughly two-month period, participants in the prospective study had the option of providing additional blood draws and questionnaires. Before DNA extraction, blood samples from the prospective study were shipped at room temperature or frozen. The CDR3 contains 14 residues, cysteine and phenylalanine counted. The DNA shown is the 42-base CDR3, in frame from base 1. The germline ends are 12 bases apart after V is trimmed by 0 bases and J by 4 bases. The germline V gene yields SQVTM for CDR1 and ANQGSEA for CDR2.

Specimen: PBMCs or T cells enriched from blood (not recorded which). The V gene is TRBV29-1 and the J gene is TRBJ1-2, and the D gene may be TRBD1, 5 bases matching. This TCR derives from a woman aged 35 to 49 with acute COVID-19. Here the CDR3 is given as CSVEDREGIYGYTF. At the DNA level, the sequence is TGCAGCGTTGAAGATCGGGAGGGGATCTATGGCTACACCTTC.